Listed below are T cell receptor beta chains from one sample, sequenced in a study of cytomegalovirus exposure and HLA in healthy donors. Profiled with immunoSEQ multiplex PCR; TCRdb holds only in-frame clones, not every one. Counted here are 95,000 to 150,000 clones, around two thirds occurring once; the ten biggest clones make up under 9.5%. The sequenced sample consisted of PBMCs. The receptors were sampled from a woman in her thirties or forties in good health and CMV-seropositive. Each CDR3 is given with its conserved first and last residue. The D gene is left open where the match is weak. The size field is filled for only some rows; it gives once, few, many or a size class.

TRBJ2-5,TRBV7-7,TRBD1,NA,TGTGCTAGCAGCCCTAATAGGGGGCGCCAAGAGACCCAGTACTTC,CASSPNRGRQETQYF
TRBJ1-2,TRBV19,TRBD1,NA,TGTGCCAGTAGTATAGTAGGGGACAGACATAACTATGGCTACCCCTTC,CASSIVGDRHNYGYPF
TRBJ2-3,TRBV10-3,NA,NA,TGTGCCATCAGTTTAAGAGGAGATACGCAGTATTTT,CAISLRGDTQYF
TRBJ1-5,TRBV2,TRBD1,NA,TGTGCCAGCGGGGGCAGGGGGTCCCCTAGCAATCAGCCCCAGCATTTT,CASGGRGSPSNQPQHF
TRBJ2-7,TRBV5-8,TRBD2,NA,TGTGCCAGCAGCTTGGGGCCACTAGCGGGTTCACCCTACGAGCAGTACTTC,CASSLGPLAGSPYEQYF
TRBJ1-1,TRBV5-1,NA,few,TGCGCCAGCAGCTTGACTTTGAGTCTGAACACTGAAGCTTTCTTT,CASSLTLSLNTEAFF
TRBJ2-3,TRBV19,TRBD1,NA,TGTGCCACAGACAGGGGGCGCGGAGCAGATACGCAGTATTTT,CATDRGRGADTQYF
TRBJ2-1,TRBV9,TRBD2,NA,TGTGCCAGCAGCGTCCGTTCTAGCGGGGGGGCTAATGAGCAGTTCTTC,CASSVRSSGGANEQFF
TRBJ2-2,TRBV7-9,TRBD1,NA,TGTGCCAGCAGGCCGGGACAGATGAACACCGGGGAGCTGTTTTTT,CASRPGQMNTGELFF
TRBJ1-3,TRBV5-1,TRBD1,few,TGCGCCAGCTGGGACGGGACAGACTTTGGAAACACCATATATTTT,CASWDGTDFGNTIYF
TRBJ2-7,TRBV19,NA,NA,TGTGCCAGTAGACCCCGGGGTGGGGTATTTGAGCAGTACTTC,CASRPRGGVFEQYF
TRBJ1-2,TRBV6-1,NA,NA,TGTGCCACCACGGGGACTAACTATGGCTACACCTTC,CATTGTNYGYTF
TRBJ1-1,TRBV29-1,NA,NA,TGCAGCGTAGGACAGTTAATGAACACTGAAGCTTTCTTT,CSVGQLMNTEAFF
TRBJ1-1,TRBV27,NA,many,TGTGCCAGCAGTCTCCGGGGGAACACTGAAGCTTTCTTT,CASSLRGNTEAFF
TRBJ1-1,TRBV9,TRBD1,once,TGTGCCAGCAGCGTAGCAGGGGGTATGAACACTGAAGCTTTCTTT,CASSVAGGMNTEAFF
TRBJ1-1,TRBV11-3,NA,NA,TGTGCCAGCAGCTCTCAGGGCCAGAACACTGAAGCTTTCTTT,CASSSQGQNTEAFF
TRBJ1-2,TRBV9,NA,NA,TGTGCCAGCAGCGTGGACTCCCACTCCTTCTATGGCTACACCTTC,CASSVDSHSFYGYTF
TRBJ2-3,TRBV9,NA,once,TGTGCCAGCAGCCCGGCAGGGGGGACAGATACGCAGTATTTT,CASSPAGGTDTQYF
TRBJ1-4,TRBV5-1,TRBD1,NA,TGCGCCAGCAGTTCAGGGGGCGCGAATGAAAAACTGTTTTTT,CASSSGGANEKLFF
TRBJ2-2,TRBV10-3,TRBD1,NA,TGTGCCATCAGTGAGAGGGGACAGGGGGCGAACACCGGGGAGCTGTTTTTT,CAISERGQGANTGELFF
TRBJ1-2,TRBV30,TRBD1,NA,TGTGCCTGGAGCTCCTACAGGGGAAGTAATGGCTACACCTTC,CAWSSYRGSNGYTF
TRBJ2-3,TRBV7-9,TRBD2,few,TGTGCCAGCAGCCCTCCTAGCGGGAGGTGGGATACGCAGTATTTT,CASSPPSGRWDTQYF
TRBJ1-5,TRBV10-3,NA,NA,TGTGCCATCAGTGAGGCAGGTCCAAGCAATCAGCCCCAGCATTTT,CAISEAGPSNQPQHF
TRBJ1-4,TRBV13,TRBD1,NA,TGTGCCAGCAGCTTAGGCAGGGGGCGCGGGAATGAAAAACTGTTTTTT,CASSLGRGRGNEKLFF
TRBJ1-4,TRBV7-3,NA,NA,TGTGCCAGCAGCCAGGGGTCTGGTGAAAAACTGTTTTTT,CASSQGSGEKLFF
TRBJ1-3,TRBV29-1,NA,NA,TGCAGCGTTGAAACACCCTCTGGAAACACCATATATTTT,CSVETPSGNTIYF
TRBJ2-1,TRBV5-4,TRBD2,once,TGTGCCAGCAGCTTGAGGTTAATTAGCGGGAGCTCCTACAATGAGCAGTTCTTC,CASSLRLISGSSYNEQFF
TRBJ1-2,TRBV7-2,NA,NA,TGTGCCAGCAGCCCACGAATAGCTAACTATGGCTACACCTTC,CASSPRIANYGYTF
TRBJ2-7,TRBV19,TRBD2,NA,TGTGCCAGTAGTATTACTAGCGGGAGCTACGAGCAGTACTTC,CASSITSGSYEQYF